The 25 T cell receptor beta chains below all came from one sample that was sequenced in a study of OX40 agonist ivuxolimab in advanced cancers. Assay: immunoSEQ multiplex PCR; the TCRdb copy retains only in-frame clones and omits some. The sample has about 96,000 clones; roughly 87% are singletons. Source: CD4+ or CD8+ T cells sorted from blood, taken in a trial of the OX40 agonist ivuxolimab. The receptors come from an adult with an advanced solid tumor such as melanoma, head and neck, liver or kidney cancer.

The chain links TRBV5-6 to TRBJ2-6; maybe TRBD1 (5 bases). The CDR3 is 16 amino acids. The germline gives CDR1 SGHDT, CDR2 YYEEEE. V lost 0 bases and J 0 bases, leaving 7 bases between the germline ends. This CDR3 is CASSLGGTSGANVLTF. CDR3 DNA: TGTGCCAGCAGCTTGGGGGGCACCTCTGGGGCCAACGTCCTGACTTTC.

This sequence joins TRBV7-9 and TRBJ2-7; D uncertain. Germline V CDR1 and CDR2: SEHNR, FQNEAQ (reference sequence). V was pared by 5 bases and J by 3 bases, with 23 bases between. The CDR3 has 17 residues. For the CDR3, the DNA is TGTGCCAGCAGCAGCTTACAAACCCAACATAGCCTCTACGAGCAGTACTTC. Amino acids: CASSSLQTQHSLYEQYF. The full variable domain, rest sourced from reference TRBV7-9 and TRBJ2-7, is DTGVSQNPRHKITKRGQNVTFRCDPISEHNRLYWYRQTLGQGPEFLTYFQNEAQLEKSRLLSDRFSAERPKGSFSTLEIQRTEQGDSAMYLCASSSLQTQHSLYEQYFGPGTRLTVT.

This clone is a singleton in its sample. This chain joins TRBV4-1 and TRBJ2-7; D could derive from TRBD1 or TRBD2 (5 bases each). Trimming cost V 1 base and J 9 bases, with 10 bases left between them. Germline V gives CDR1 MGHRA, CDR2 YSYEKL. CDR3 length: 12 amino acids. CDR3 sequence (DNA): TGCGCCAGCAGCCAAGGGGGGACGGTGCAGTACTTC. Protein: CASSQGGTVQYF.

This CDR3 is CASSREGRRNEQYF. Here the CDR3 DNA reads TGTGCCAGTAGTCGGGAGGGCCGTAGGAACGAGCAGTACTTC. This chain links TRBV2 with TRBJ2-7; 8 bases map to TRBD2. V dropped 9 bases and J dropped 5; count of bases not matched to a gene: 12. CDR1 is SNHLY and CDR2 is FYNNEI in the germline V gene. The CDR3 has 14 residues.

This chain uses TRBV4-1 with TRBJ2-7; 12 bases are a match to TRBD2. CDR3 length equals 15 residues. CDR1 and CDR2 (germline): MGHRA, YSYEKL. The V segment lost 6 bases and the J segment 1 base; nucleotides outside the gene matches: 4. This chain's CDR3 is CASSKGLAGSYEQYF. The CDR3 bases are TGCGCCAGCAGTAAAGGACTAGCGGGGTCCTACGAGCAGTACTTC.

The rearrangement links TRBV15 to TRBJ2-3; 8 positions agree with TRBD2. The CDR3 covers 15 residues. Germline CDR1 reads LNHNV; CDR2 reads YYDKDF (reference sequence). V shed 2 bases and J 6 bases; nucleotides not matched to a gene: 7. Here the CDR3 reads CATSRRDSGADTQYF. In DNA form, the CDR3 reads TGTGCCACCAGCAGACGTGATAGCGGGGCTGATACGCAGTATTTT.

The V and J genes are TRBV2 and TRBJ2-3, with 11 bases that match TRBD2. This CDR3 comprises 16 residues. CDR1 and CDR2 (germline): SNHLY, FYNNEI. The J segment lost 1 base and the V segment lost 6 bases, leaving 6 bases of the junction unmatched. This chain's CDR3 is CASRRTSGSGTDTQYF. The CDR3 coding sequence is TGTGCCAGCAGGAGGACTAGCGGGTCAGGCACAGATACGCAGTATTTT.

This chain links TRBV7-3 with TRBJ2-7; TRBD2 might be the D (6 bases). Germline lookup yields CDR1 SGHTA and CDR2 FQGTGA. The CDR3 has 13 amino acids. Trimming left V 5 bases short and J 5 bases short, with 13 bases between. CDR3: CASSTDTGDEQYF. CDR3 DNA: TGTGCCAGCAGCACAGATACGGGGGACGAGCAGTACTTC.

For the CDR3, the DNA is TGTGCCAGCCCCCTTGGGGATCCTTTCTACAATGAGCAGTTCTTC. Translation: CASPLGDPFYNEQFF. The chain carries TRBV9 and TRBJ2-1; D call uncertain. Germline CDR1 reads SGDLS; CDR2 reads YYNGEE. V lost 7 bases and J 3 bases, leaving 17 bases between the germline ends. The CDR3 covers 15 residues.

J is TRBJ2-5 and V is TRBV14; tentatively, D is TRBD1 (5 bases). CDR3 length equals 15 residues. CDR1 SGHDN and CDR2 FVKESK come from the germline V gene. The V end was cut by 1 base, the J end by 5 bases, with 14 bases between. The CDR3 sequence is CASSQALRASETQYF. Here the CDR3 DNA reads TGTGCCAGCAGCCAAGCGCTCAGGGCTTCGGAGACCCAGTACTTC.

The J gene is TRBJ2-5, the V gene TRBV7-8; the D is unclear. The V gene lost 1 base and the J gene lost 5 bases, with 11 bases spanning the gap. Germline loops: CDR1 SGHVS, CDR2 FQNEAQ. This CDR3 spans 14 amino acids. CDR3 DNA: TGTGCCAGCAGCTTAGGACTCAGTTTTGAGACCCAGTACTTC. This gives the protein CASSLGLSFETQYF.

This clone has more than one count but fewer than ten. The chain combines TRBV25-1 with TRBJ2-2; D is possibly TRBD2 (6 bases). This CDR3 is built from 15 residues. Trimming shortened V by 4 bases and J by 5 bases, and 14 bases separated the two germline ends. Germline V gene sequence: CDR1 MGHDK, CDR2 SYGVNS. The CDR3 sequence: CASSAFRGGTGELFF. CDR3 in DNA: TGTGCCAGCAGTGCGTTTCGGGGAGGAACCGGGGAGCTGTTTTTT.

The rearrangement links TRBV4-2 to TRBJ2-2; D may be TRBD1 or TRBD2 (7 bases each). V dropped 8 bases and J dropped 2 bases, with 18 bases sitting between them. In germline, CDR1 is LGHNA, CDR2 YNFKEQ. CDR3 length equals 16 residues. For the CDR3, the DNA is TGTGCCAGCCTACCCAGGGGGAGGGGCAACACCGGGGAGCTGTTTTTT. Translation: CASLPRGRGNTGELFF.

This chain connects TRBV27 to TRBJ1-2; D is unresolved. Germline CDR1 is MNHEY and CDR2 is SMNVEV (reference sequence). V lost 0 bases and J lost 4, with 6 bases in between. CDR3 length: 13 amino acids. The CDR3 DNA follows: TGTGCCAGCAGTTTATCTGTTCTCTATGGCTACACCTTC. Protein product: CASSLSVLYGYTF.

This clone was recorded once. The chain employs TRBV11-2 and TRBJ2-7; perhaps D is TRBD1 or TRBD2 (5 bases each). CDR3 length equals 14 residues. Germline lookup yields CDR1 SGHAT and CDR2 FQNNGV. Trimming took 3 bases from V and 2 from J, leaving 11 bases between them. The CDR3: CASSFGRDAYEQYF. DNA of the CDR3: TGTGCCAGCAGCTTCGGACGGGACGCCTACGAGCAGTACTTC.

This clone was picked up one time. The chain is built from TRBV5-1 and TRBJ2-3, with D perhaps given as TRBD1 or TRBD2 (5 bases each). Trimming took 0 bases from V and 4 from J, leaving 12 bases between them. Germline V gene data show CDR1 as SGHRS and CDR2 as YFSETQ. CDR3 length: 15 amino acids. CDR3 region: CASSLAGADPDTQYF. Written as DNA, the CDR3 is TGCGCCAGCAGCTTGGCCGGGGCCGACCCAGATACGCAGTATTTT. Full variable domain (rest looked up from reference TRBV5-1 and TRBJ2-3): KAGVTQTPRYLIKTRGQQVTLSCSPISGHRSVSWYQQTPGQGLQFLFEYFSETQRNKGNFPGRFSGRQFSNSRSEMNVSTLELGDSALYLCASSLAGADPDTQYFGPGTRLTVL.

The CDR3 reads CASSFMLGAYNEQFF. Here the CDR3 DNA reads TGTGCCAGCAGCTTTATGCTCGGGGCTTACAATGAGCAGTTCTTC. The chain combines TRBV14 with TRBJ2-1, with D perhaps given as TRBD1 or TRBD2 (5 bases each). The CDR3 sequence is 15 residues long. Trimming removed 5 bases from V and 4 bases from J, with 15 bases in between. Germline lookup yields CDR1 SGHDN and CDR2 FVKESK. Full variable domain (rest looked up from reference TRBV14 and TRBJ2-1): EAGVTQFPSHSVIEKGQTVTLRCDPISGHDNLYWYRRVMGKEIKFLLHFVKESKQDESGMPNNRFLAERTGGTYSTLKVQPAELEDSGVYFCASSFMLGAYNEQFFGPGTRLTVL.

V and J are TRBV7-8 and TRBJ2-5, with 9 bases identical to TRBD2. Unmatched junction bases numbered 9, after V lost 5 bases and J lost 5 bases. The CDR3 has 15 amino acids. CDR1 is SGHVS and CDR2 is FQNEAQ in the germline V gene. The CDR3 DNA reads TGTGCCAGCAGCCGTCTAGCGGGAACGCTGGAGACCCAGTACTTC. Protein sequence: CASSRLAGTLETQYF.

CDR3 DNA: TGTGCCAGCAGCCAATCGGACAGGGCTAATGAAAAACTGTTTTTT. Its protein product is CASSQSDRANEKLFF. This chain joins TRBV4-2 and TRBJ1-4; 8 bases line up with TRBD1. Germline CDR1 LGHNA, CDR2 YNFKEQ. The V segment lost 2 bases and the J segment 3 bases; nucleotides outside the gene matches: 2. CDR3 length: 15 amino acids.

This clone is a singleton in its sample. This chain joins TRBV7-8 and TRBJ2-2; no definite D call. Trimming cost V 4 bases and J 9 bases, with 6 bases left between them. The CDR3 extends over 11 amino acids. CDR1 is SGHVS and CDR2 is FQNEAQ in the germline V gene. The CDR3 loop is CASSSSWELFF. The CDR3 DNA reads TGTGCCAGCAGCTCCTCATGGGAGCTGTTTTTT.

The chain combines TRBV18 with TRBJ2-7; unclear D gene. V lost 6 bases and J lost 0, with 9 bases in between. The CDR3 consists of 13 residues. CDR1 and CDR2 (germline): KGHSH, LQKENI. The CDR3 here is CASSLDGSYEQYF. The CDR3 coding sequence is TGTGCCAGCTCCCTGGACGGCTCCTACGAGCAGTACTTC.

The V call is TRBV10-1, the J call TRBJ2-3, with a tentative D call TRBD1 (6 bases). Per germline, CDR1 WNHNN and CDR2 SYGVQD (reference sequence). The CDR3 runs 14 residues. Trimming removed 6 bases from V and 4 bases from J, with 14 bases in between. The chain's CDR3 is CASSLNPGADTQYF. CDR3 DNA: TGCGCCAGCAGCCTTAACCCAGGGGCAGATACGCAGTATTTT.

This chain joins TRBV15 and TRBJ2-7, with 9 bases matching TRBD2. This CDR3 comprises 15 residues. The V segment lost 3 bases and the J segment 0 bases; nucleotides outside the gene matches: 3. Germline V gene data show CDR1 as LNHNV and CDR2 as YYDKDF (reference sequence). The CDR3 is CATSSGLAYSYEQYF. The DNA of the CDR3 is TGTGCCACCAGCAGCGGACTAGCGTACTCCTACGAGCAGTACTTC.

The CDR3 is CASSLRGARPHEQYF. The CDR3 DNA sequence: TGTGCCAGCAGCTTAAGGGGGGCTAGGCCCCACGAGCAGTACTTC. The chain combines TRBV7-8 with TRBJ2-7; D might be TRBD1 or TRBD2, each matching 6 bases. Germline assignment: CDR1 SGHVS and CDR2 FQNEAQ. The V gene lost 2 bases and the J gene lost 5 bases, with 16 bases spanning the gap. CDR3 size: 15 residues.

Comments on this clone: At one end, the junction sequence differs from germline, possibly due to a read error. CDR3 residues: CASSLAGFHEQYF. The CDR3, as DNA: TGTGCTAGCAGCCTAGCAGGGTTCCACGAGCAGTACTTC. The gene calls are TRBV7-7 and TRBJ2-7; D might be TRBD1 or TRBD2, each matching 5 bases. The CDR3 runs 13 residues. CDR1 SSHAT and CDR2 FNYEAQ come from the germline V gene (reference sequence).